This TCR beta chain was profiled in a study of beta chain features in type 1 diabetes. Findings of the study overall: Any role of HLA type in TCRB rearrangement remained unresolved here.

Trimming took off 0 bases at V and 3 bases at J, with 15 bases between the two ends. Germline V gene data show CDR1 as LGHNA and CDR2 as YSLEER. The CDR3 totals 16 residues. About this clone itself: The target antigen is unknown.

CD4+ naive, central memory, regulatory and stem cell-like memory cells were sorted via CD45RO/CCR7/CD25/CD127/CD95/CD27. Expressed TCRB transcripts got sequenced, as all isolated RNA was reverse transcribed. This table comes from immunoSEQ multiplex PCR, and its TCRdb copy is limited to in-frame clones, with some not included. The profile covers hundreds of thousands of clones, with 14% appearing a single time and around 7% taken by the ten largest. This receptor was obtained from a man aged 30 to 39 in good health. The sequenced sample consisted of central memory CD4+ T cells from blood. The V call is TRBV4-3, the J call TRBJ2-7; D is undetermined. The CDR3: CASSQDVSSEYYEQYF. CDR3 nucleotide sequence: TGCGCCAGCAGCCAAGATGTATCGTCGGAATACTACGAGCAGTACTTC.